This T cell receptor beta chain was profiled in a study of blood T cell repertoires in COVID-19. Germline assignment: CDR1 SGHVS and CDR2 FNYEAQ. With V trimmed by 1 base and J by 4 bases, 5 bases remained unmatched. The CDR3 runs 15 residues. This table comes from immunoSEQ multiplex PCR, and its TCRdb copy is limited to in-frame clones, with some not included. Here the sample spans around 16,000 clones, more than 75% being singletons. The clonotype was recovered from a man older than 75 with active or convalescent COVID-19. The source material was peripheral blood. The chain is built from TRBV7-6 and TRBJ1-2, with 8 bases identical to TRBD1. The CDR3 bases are TGTGCCAGCAGCTTAGAGGCAGGGGGCCCCTATGGCTACACCTTC. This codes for CASSLEAGGPYGYTF.